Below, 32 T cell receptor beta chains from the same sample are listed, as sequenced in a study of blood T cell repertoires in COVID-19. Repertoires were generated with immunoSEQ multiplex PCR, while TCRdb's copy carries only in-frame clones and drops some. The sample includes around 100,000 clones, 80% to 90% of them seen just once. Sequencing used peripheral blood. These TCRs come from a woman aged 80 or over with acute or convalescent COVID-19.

The CDR3 coding sequence is TGTGCAAGTCGCAGGGACAGAGGGGTCGGGAACACTGAAGCTTTCTTT. Its protein is CASRRDRGVGNTEAFF. This chain joins TRBV12-2 and TRBJ1-1; TRBD1 is the table's D call and was not checked against the DNA. TRBV12-2 constitutes a pseudogene. The CDR3 contains 16 residues.

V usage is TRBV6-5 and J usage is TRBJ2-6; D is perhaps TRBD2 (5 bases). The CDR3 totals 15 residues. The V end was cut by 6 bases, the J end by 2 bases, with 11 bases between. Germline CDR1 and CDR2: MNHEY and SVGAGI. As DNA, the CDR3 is TGTGCCAGCAGCGTACCCGGGGCTGGGGCCAACGTCCTGACTTTC. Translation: CASSVPGAGANVLTF.

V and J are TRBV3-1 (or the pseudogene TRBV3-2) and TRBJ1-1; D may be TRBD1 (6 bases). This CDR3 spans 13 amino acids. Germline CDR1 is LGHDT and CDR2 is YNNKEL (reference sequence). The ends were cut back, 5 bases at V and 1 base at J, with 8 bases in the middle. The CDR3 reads CASSTQGNTEAFF. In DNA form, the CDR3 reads TGTGCCAGCAGCACACAGGGGAACACTGAAGCTTTCTTT.

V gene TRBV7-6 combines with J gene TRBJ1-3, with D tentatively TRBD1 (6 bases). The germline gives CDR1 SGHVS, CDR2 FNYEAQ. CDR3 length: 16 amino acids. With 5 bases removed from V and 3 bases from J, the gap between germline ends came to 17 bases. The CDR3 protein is CASSLVGGVFGNTIYF. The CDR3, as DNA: TGTGCCAGCAGCCTCGTAGGGGGGGTTTTTGGAAACACCATATATTTT.

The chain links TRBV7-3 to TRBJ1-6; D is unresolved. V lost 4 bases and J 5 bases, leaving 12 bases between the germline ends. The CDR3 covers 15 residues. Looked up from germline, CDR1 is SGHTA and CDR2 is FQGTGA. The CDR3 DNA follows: TGTGCCAGCAGCTCAACCGGGTCAAATAATTCACCCCTCCACTTT. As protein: CASSSTGSNNSPLHF.

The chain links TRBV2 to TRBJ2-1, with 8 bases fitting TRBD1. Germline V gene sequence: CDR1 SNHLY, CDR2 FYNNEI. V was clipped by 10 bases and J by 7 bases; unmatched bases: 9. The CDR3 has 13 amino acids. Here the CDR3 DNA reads TGTGCCAAGGGGCAGGGGGCGGGAAATGAGCAGTTCTTC. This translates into CAKGQGAGNEQFF.

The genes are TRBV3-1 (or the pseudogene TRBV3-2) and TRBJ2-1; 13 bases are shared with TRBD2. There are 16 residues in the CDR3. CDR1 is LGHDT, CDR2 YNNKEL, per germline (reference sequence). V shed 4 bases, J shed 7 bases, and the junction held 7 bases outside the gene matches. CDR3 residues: CASSPLAGGRLNEQFF. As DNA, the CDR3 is TGTGCCAGCAGCCCACTAGCGGGGGGGCGTTTGAATGAGCAGTTCTTC.

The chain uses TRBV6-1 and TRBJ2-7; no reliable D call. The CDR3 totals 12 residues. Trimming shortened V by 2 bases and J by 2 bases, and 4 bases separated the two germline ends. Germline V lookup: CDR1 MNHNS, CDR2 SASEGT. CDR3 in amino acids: CASSESTYEQYF. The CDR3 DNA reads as TGTGCCAGCAGTGAATCCACCTACGAGCAGTACTTC.

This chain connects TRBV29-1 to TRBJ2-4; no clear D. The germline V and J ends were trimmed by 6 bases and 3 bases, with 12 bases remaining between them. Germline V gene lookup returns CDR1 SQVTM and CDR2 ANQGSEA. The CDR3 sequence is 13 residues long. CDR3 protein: CSVGVLGKNIQYF. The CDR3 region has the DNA TGCAGCGTCGGAGTGTTGGGCAAAAACATTCAGTACTTC.

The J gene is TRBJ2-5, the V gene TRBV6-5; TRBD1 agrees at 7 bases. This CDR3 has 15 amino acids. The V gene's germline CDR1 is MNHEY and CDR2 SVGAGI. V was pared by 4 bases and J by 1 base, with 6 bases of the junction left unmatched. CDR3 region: CASSFQTGVQETQYF. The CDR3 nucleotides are TGTGCCAGCAGTTTTCAAACAGGGGTCCAAGAGACCCAGTACTTC.

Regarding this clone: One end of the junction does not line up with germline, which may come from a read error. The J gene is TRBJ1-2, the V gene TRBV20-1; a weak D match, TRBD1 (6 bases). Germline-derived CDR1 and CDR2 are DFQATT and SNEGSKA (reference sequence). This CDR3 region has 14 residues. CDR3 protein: CSASPPGQIYRYTF. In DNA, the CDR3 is TGCAGTGCTAGTCCCCCCGGACAGATCTATCGCTACACCTTC.

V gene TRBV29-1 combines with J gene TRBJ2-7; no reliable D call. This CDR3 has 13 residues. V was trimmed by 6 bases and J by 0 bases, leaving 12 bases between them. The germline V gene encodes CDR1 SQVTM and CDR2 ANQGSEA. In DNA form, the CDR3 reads TGCAGCGTCCAGGCCCCTTTCTCCTACGAGCAGTACTTC. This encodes CSVQAPFSYEQYF.

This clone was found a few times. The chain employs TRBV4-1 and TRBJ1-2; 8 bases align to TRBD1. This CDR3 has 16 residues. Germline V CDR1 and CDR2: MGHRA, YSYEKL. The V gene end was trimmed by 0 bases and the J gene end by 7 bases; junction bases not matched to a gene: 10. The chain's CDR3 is CASSQDLGRGLGGYTF. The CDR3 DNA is TGCGCCAGCAGCCAAGATCTAGGCAGGGGGCTCGGTGGCTACACCTTC.

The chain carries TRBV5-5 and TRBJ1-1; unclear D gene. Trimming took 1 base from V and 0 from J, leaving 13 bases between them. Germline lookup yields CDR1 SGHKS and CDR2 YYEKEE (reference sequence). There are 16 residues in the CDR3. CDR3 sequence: CASSLSTTSMNTEAFF. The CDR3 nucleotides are TGTGCCAGCAGCTTGTCCACAACAAGTATGAACACTGAAGCTTTCTTT.

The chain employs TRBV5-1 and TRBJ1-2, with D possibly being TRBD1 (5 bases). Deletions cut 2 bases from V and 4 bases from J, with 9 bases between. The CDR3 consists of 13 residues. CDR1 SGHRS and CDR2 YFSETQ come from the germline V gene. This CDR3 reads CASSFVTAYGYTF. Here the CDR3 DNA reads TGCGCCAGCAGCTTCGTGACAGCCTATGGCTACACCTTC.

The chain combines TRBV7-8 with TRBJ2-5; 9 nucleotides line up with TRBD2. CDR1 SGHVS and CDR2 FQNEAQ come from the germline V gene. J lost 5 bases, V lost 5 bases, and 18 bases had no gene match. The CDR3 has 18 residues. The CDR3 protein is CASSPSGELRGGLETQYF. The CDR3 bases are TGTGCCAGCAGCCCCTCGGGGGAGTTGCGGGGGGGGCTGGAGACCCAGTACTTC.

CDR3 sequence reads: CASTPVGHKEPYEQYF. The CDR3 coding sequence is TGTGCCAGCACCCCAGTGGGACACAAGGAACCCTACGAGCAGTACTTC. This chain connects TRBV28 to TRBJ2-7; a weak D match, TRBD1 (6 bases). This CDR3 has 16 amino acids. The germline CDR1 and CDR2 sequences are MDHEN and SYDVKM. V lost 7 bases and J lost 2, with 21 bases in between. The full variable domain, its missing parts supplied by reference TRBV28 and TRBJ2-7, is DVKVTQSSRYLVKRTGEKVFLECVQDMDHENMFWYRQDPGLGLRLIYFSYDVKMKEKGDIPEGYSVSREKKERFSLILESASTNQTSMYLCASTPVGHKEPYEQYFGPGTRLTVT.

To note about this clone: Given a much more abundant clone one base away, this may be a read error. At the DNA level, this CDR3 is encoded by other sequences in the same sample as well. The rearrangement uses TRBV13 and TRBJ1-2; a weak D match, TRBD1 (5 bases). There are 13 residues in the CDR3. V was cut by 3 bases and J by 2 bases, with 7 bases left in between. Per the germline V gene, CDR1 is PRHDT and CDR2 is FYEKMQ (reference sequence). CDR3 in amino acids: CASSLGGNYGYTF. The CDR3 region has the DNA TGTGCCAGCAGCTTGGGGGGGAACTATGGCTACACCTTC.

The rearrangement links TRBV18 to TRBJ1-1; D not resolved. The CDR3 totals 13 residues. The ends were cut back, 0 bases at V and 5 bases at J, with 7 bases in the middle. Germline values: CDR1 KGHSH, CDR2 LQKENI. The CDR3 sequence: CASSPPPRTEAFF. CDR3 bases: TGTGCCAGCTCACCACCCCCCCGGACTGAAGCTTTCTTT. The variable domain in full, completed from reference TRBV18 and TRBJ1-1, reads NAGVMQNPRHLVRRRGQEARLRCSPMKGHSHVYWYRQLPEEGLKFMVYLQKENIIDESGMPKERFSAEFPKEGPSILRIQQVVRGDSAAYFCASSPPPRTEAFFGQGTRLTVV.

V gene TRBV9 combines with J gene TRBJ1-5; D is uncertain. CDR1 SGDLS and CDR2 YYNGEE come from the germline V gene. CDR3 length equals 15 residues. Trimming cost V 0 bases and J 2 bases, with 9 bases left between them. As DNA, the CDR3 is TGTGCCAGCAGCGTAGGCGTAACCGGCAATCAGCCCCAGCATTTT. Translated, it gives CASSVGVTGNQPQHF.

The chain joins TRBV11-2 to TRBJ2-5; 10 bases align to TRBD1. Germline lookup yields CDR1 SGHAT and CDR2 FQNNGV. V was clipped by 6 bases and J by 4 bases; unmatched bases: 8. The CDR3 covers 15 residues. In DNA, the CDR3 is TGTGCCAGCAGTTCAAGGACAGGGGGACGAGAGACCCAGTACTTC. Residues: CASSSRTGGRETQYF.

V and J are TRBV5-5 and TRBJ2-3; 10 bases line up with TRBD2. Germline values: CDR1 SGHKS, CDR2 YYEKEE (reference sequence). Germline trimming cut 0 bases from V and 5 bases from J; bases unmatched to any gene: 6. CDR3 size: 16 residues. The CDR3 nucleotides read TGTGCCAGCAGCTTGGCGAGCGGGGGGGCCGGAGATACGCAGTATTTT. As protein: CASSLASGGAGDTQYF. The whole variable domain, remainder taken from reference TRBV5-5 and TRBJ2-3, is DAGVTQSPTHLIKTRGQQVTLRCSPISGHKSVSWYQQVLGQGPQFIFQYYEKEERGRGNFPDRFSARQFPNYSSELNVNALLLGDSALYLCASSLASGGAGDTQYFGPGTRLTVL.

This CDR3 is CASSVSDFTAQETQYF. CDR3 sequence (DNA): TGTGCCAGCAGCGTATCGGACTTCACGGCCCAAGAGACCCAGTACTTC. The chain carries TRBV9 and TRBJ2-5, with D perhaps TRBD2 (5 bases). Trimming stripped 1 base from V and 1 base from J, with 14 bases between. This CDR3 region has 16 residues. Germline CDR1 reads SGDLS; CDR2 reads YYNGEE.

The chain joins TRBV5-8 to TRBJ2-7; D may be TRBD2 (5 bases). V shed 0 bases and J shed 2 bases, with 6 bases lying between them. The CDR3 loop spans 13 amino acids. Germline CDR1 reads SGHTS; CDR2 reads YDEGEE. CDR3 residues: CASSLAGTYEQYF. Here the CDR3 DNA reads TGTGCCAGCAGCTTGGCGGGAACCTACGAGCAGTACTTC.

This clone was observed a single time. The CDR3 DNA follows: TGTGCCTGGAGTCGTACTGGACTAGCGGGAGAGACCCAGTACTTC. Protein sequence: CAWSRTGLAGETQYF. The chain employs TRBV30 and TRBJ2-5, with TRBD2 matching 11 bases. The CDR3 is 15 amino acids. V lost 2 bases, J lost 4 bases, and 6 bases stayed unmatched. CDR1 GTSNPN and CDR2 SVGIG come from the germline V gene (reference sequence).

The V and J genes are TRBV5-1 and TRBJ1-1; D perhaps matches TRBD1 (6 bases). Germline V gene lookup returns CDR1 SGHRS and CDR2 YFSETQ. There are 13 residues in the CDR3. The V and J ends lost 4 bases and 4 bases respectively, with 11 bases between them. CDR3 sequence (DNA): TGCGCCAGCAGCCGTGACAGGAGCACTGAAGCTTTCTTT. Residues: CASSRDRSTEAFF.

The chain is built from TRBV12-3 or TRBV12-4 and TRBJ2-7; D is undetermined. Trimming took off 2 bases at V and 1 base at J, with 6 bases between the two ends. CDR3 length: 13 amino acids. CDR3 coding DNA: TGTGCCAGCAGTTTATCACATTCCTACGAGCAGTACTTC. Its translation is CASSLSHSYEQYF.

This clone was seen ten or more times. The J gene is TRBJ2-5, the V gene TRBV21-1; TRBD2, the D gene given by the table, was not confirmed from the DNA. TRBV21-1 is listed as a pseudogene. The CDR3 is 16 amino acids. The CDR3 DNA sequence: TGTGCCAGCAAGGGGATCCGGGGGGGGCGAATGGAGACCCAGTACTTC. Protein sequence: CASKGIRGGRMETQYF.

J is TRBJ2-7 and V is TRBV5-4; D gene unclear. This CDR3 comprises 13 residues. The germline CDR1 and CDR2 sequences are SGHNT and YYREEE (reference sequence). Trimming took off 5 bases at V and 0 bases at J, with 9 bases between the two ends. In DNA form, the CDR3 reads TGTGCCAGCAGACCGAGAAGCTCCTACGAGCAGTACTTC. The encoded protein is CASRPRSSYEQYF.

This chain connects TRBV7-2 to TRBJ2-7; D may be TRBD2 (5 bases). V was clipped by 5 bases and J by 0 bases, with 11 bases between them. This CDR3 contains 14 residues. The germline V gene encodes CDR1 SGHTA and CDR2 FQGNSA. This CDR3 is CASSAWTSSYEQYF. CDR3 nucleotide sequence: TGTGCCAGCAGCGCCTGGACTTCCTCCTACGAGCAGTACTTC. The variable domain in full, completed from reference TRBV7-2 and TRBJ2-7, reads GAGVSQSPSNKVTEKGKDVELRCDPISGHTALYWYRQSLGQGLEFLIYFQGNSAPDKSGLPSDRFSAERTGGSVSTLTIQRTQQEDSAVYLCASSAWTSSYEQYFGPGTRLTVT.

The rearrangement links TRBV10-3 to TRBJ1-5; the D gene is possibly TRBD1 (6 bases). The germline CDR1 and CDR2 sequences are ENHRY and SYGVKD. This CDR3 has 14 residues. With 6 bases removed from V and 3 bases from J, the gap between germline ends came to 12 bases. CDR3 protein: CAISRDKYNQPQHF. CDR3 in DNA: TGTGCCATCAGCCGGGACAAATACAATCAGCCCCAGCATTTT.

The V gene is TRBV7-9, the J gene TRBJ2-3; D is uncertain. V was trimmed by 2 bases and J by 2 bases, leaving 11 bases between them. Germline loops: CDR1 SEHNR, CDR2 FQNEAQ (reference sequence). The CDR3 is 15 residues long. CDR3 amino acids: CASSLFETFTDTQYF. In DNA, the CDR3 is TGTGCCAGCAGCTTATTTGAGACTTTCACAGATACGCAGTATTTT.